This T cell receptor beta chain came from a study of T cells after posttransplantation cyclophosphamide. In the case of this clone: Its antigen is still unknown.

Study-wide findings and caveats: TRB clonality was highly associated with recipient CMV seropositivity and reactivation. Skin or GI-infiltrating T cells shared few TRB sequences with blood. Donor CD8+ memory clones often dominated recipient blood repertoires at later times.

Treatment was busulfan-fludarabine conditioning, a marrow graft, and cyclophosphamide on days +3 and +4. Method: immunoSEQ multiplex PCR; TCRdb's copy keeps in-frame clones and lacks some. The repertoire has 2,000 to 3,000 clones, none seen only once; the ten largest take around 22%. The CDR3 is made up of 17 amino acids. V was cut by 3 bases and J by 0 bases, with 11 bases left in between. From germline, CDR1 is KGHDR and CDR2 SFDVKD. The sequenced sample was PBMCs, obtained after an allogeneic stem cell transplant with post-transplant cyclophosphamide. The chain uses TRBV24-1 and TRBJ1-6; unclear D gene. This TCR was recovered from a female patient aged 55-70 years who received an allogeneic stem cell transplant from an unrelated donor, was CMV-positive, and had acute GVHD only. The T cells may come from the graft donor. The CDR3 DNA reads TGTGCCACCAGTGATGGACTGGAGAGCTCCTATAATTCACCCCTCCACTTT. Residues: CATSDGLESSYNSPLHF.